The next 19 T cell receptor beta chains were all read from a single sample in a study of beta chain features in type 1 diabetes. Regarding the study as a whole: In all four CD4+ subsets, TCRB CDR3 length was significantly, moderately reduced in type 1 diabetes.

What was sequenced were expressed TCRB transcripts, since all of the isolated RNA had been reverse transcribed. TCRdb's copy holds only in-frame clones and misses some; the assay was immunoSEQ multiplex PCR. The data contain about 260,000 clones, roughly 22% of them singletons. For these TCRs, the target antigens are not known. Sequenced input: naive CD4+ T cells from blood. These TCRs come from a woman aged 40 to 49 with type 1 diabetes.

This clone occurred a few times. The gene calls are TRBV29-1 and TRBJ2-7; D ambiguous. Germline CDR1 reads SQVTM; CDR2 reads ANQGSEA. V dropped 4 bases and J dropped 3 bases, with 7 bases sitting between them. This CDR3 contains 11 residues. CDR3: CSVVIHYEQYF. CDR3 nucleotides: TGCAGCGTTGTCATCCACTACGAGCAGTACTTC.

This clone was seen a few times. The chain joins TRBV5-4 to TRBJ2-3; 11 bases line up with TRBD2. The ends lost 0 bases at V and 3 bases at J; junction bases unmatched: 6. The V gene's germline CDR1 is SGHNT and CDR2 YYREEE (reference sequence). This CDR3 contains 17 residues. In nucleotides, the CDR3 is TGTGCCAGCAGCTTGGAGGGTAGCGGGAGGGAAACAGATACGCAGTATTTT. Translated, it gives CASSLEGSGRETDTQYF.

There are a few counts of this clone. The chain combines TRBV18 with TRBJ1-5, with TRBD1 matching 7 bases. This CDR3 has 16 amino acids. From germline, CDR1 is KGHSH and CDR2 LQKENI. V gave up 3 bases and J gave up 2 bases; unmatched junction bases: 7. CDR3 sequence (DNA): TGTGCCAGCTCACCGGGCCCAGGGGGAGGCAATCAGCCCCAGCATTTT. Translation gives CASSPGPGGGNQPQHF.

This clone has just a few counts. The genes are TRBV25-1 and TRBJ1-1, with unresolved D. The CDR3 extends over 16 amino acids. Germline V gives CDR1 MGHDK, CDR2 SYGVNS. Trimming cost V 3 bases and J 4 bases, with 18 bases left between them. This chain's CDR3 is CASSDPRNGGFTEAFF. The CDR3 nucleotides read TGTGCCAGCAGTGATCCCCGGAACGGCGGGTTCACTGAAGCTTTCTTT.

The V gene is TRBV20-1, the J gene TRBJ1-1; D perhaps matches TRBD1 (5 bases). Germline CDR1 DFQATT, CDR2 SNEGSKA (reference sequence). The CDR3 totals 10 residues. Trimming removed 7 bases from V and 4 bases from J, with 7 bases in between. CDR3 residues: CSGQGTEAFF. In DNA form, the CDR3 reads TGCAGTGGGCAGGGCACTGAAGCTTTCTTT.

The chain has TRBV5-1 and TRBJ2-2, with TRBD2 matching over 13 bases. Germline CDR1 is SGHRS and CDR2 is YFSETQ. V gave up 4 bases and J gave up 5 bases; unmatched junction bases: 5. The CDR3 contains 16 residues. The CDR3: CASSQGTSGNTGELFF. CDR3 in DNA: TGCGCCAGCAGCCAAGGGACTAGCGGGAATACCGGGGAGCTGTTTTTT.

This clone was seen only a few times. This chain joins TRBV28 and TRBJ1-2; D gene uncertain. This CDR3 has 14 residues. Germline assignment: CDR1 MDHEN and CDR2 SYDVKM. V lost 5 bases and J 8 bases, leaving 18 bases between the germline ends. CDR3 nucleotide sequence: TGTGCCAGCAGTCTCGGGTCTCCTTCTTCCGGCTACACCTTC. It encodes CASSLGSPSSGYTF.

In this sample, this clone turned up a few times. V is TRBV5-4 and J is TRBJ1-1; 9 bases are a match to TRBD1. The germline CDR1 and CDR2 sequences are SGHNT and YYREEE (reference sequence). The CDR3 runs 14 residues. Trimming took 1 base from V and 3 from J; bases not matched to a gene: 1. CDR3 in DNA: TGTGCCAGCAGCTTGAGGGACAGGGACACTGAAGCTTTCTTT. Translation gives CASSLRDRDTEAFF.

The chain employs TRBV7-2 and TRBJ2-7; D not certain. Trimming removed 4 bases from V and 4 bases from J, with 14 bases in between. Germline V gene data show CDR1 as SGHTA and CDR2 as FQGNSA. The CDR3 is 14 amino acids. DNA for the CDR3: TGTGCCAGCAGCTCCACACCCTTCACGTACGAGCAGTACTTC. Its translation is CASSSTPFTYEQYF.

This clone was observed once. The V call is TRBV27, the J call TRBJ1-4, with 10 positions matching TRBD1. The J segment lost 5 bases and the V segment lost 5 bases, leaving 2 bases of the junction unmatched. The CDR3 contains 14 residues. Germline lookup yields CDR1 MNHEY and CDR2 SMNVEV (reference sequence). CDR3 coding DNA: TGTGCCAGCAGTGGGACAGGGGCGAATGAAAAACTGTTTTTT. Its protein is CASSGTGANEKLFF.

The V gene is TRBV29-1, the J gene TRBJ2-1, with D hard to call. The CDR3 is 14 amino acids. The germline V gene encodes CDR1 SQVTM and CDR2 ANQGSEA. The germline V and J ends were trimmed by 2 bases and 1 base, with 9 bases remaining between them. In DNA form, the CDR3 reads TGCAGCGTTGAACTCTCCCCTTCCTACAATGAGCAGTTCTTC. Residues: CSVELSPSYNEQFF.

The table lists this clone with a few counts. V gene TRBV4-1 combines with J gene TRBJ2-5; 7 positions agree with TRBD2. Germline trimming cut 4 bases from V and 2 bases from J; bases unmatched to any gene: 4. This CDR3 region has 14 residues. Germline CDR1 MGHRA, CDR2 YSYEKL. CDR3 sequence (DNA): TGCGCCAGCAGCCTCCTAGCGGAACAAGAGACCCAGTACTTC. Translation: CASSLLAEQETQYF.

This clone was counted a few times. The V gene is TRBV7-6, the J gene TRBJ2-2, with TRBD1 matching 8 bases. The CDR3 contains 17 residues. After removal of 3 bases from V and 4 bases from J, the junction contained 10 bases not matched to a gene. Germline CDR1 SGHVS, CDR2 FNYEAQ. As DNA, the CDR3 is TGTGCCAGCAGCTTCGACAGGGGAGGCCCCAGCACCGGGGAGCTGTTTTTT. It is translated as CASSFDRGGPSTGELFF. Drawing the rest from reference TRBV7-6 and TRBJ2-2, the complete variable domain is GAGVSQSPRYKVTKRGQDVALRCDPISGHVSLYWYRQALGQGPEFLTYFNYEAQQDKSGLPNDRFSAERPEGSISTLTIQRTEQRDSAMYRCASSFDRGGPSTGELFFGEGSRLTVL.

This chain connects TRBV30 to TRBJ2-7, with 8 bases identical to TRBD2. Germline V gene data show CDR1 as GTSNPN and CDR2 as SVGIG (reference sequence). Trimming removed 2 bases from V and 6 bases from J; junction bases left unmatched: 3. The CDR3 runs to 12 residues. CDR3 loop: CAWSSGSPEQYF. In DNA, the CDR3 is TGTGCCTGGAGTAGCGGGAGCCCCGAGCAGTACTTC.

J is TRBJ1-2 and V is TRBV6-5; the match to TRBD1 covers 10 bases. The germline gives CDR1 MNHEY, CDR2 SVGAGI. The ends lost 6 bases at V and 1 base at J; junction bases unmatched: 5. This CDR3 has 15 residues. The CDR3 sequence is CASRRQGANNYGYTF. As DNA, the CDR3 is TGTGCCAGCAGACGACAGGGGGCGAATAACTATGGCTACACCTTC.

To note about this clone: Other nucleotide sequences from this sample produce the same CDR3. The rearrangement joins TRBV18 to TRBJ2-5, with D unresolved. CDR1 and CDR2 (germline): KGHSH, LQKENI. V lost 1 base and J lost 3, with 3 bases in between. CDR3 size: 12 residues. CDR3 loop: CASSPREETQYF. In nucleotides, the CDR3 is TGTGCCAGCTCACCACGAGAAGAGACCCAGTACTTC.

This clone was observed a handful of times. V gene TRBV7-2 combines with J gene TRBJ1-5, with D possibly matching TRBD1 (6 bases). V was trimmed by 5 bases and J by 7 bases, leaving 12 bases between them. Looked up from germline, CDR1 is SGHTA and CDR2 is FQGNSA. The CDR3 consists of 13 residues. The CDR3 DNA reads as TGTGCCAGCAGCCCACAGGGCCTCCAGCCCCAGCATTTT. It yields the protein CASSPQGLQPQHF. Together with reference TRBV7-2 and TRBJ1-5, the CDR3 gives the full variable domain: GAGVSQSPSNKVTEKGKDVELRCDPISGHTALYWYRQSLGQGLEFLIYFQGNSAPDKSGLPSDRFSAERTGGSVSTLTIQRTQQEDSAVYLCASSPQGLQPQHFGDGTRLSIL.

The chain joins TRBV9 to TRBJ1-2; no clear D gene. Germline V gene sequence: CDR1 SGDLS, CDR2 YYNGEE. There are 16 residues in the CDR3. Trimming removed 0 bases from V and 4 bases from J, with 16 bases in between. The CDR3 coding sequence is TGTGCCAGCAGCGTAGGGTTTGGAGGATCCGCCTATGGCTACACCTTC. Amino acid sequence: CASSVGFGGSAYGYTF.

This clone was seen a handful of times. In DNA form, the CDR3 reads TGCGCCAGCAGCCAAGGGACGCTTCCGCGGGAAGATGGCTACACCTTC. Its protein is CASSQGTLPREDGYTF. This sequence joins TRBV4-3 and TRBJ1-2, with D uncertain. The CDR3 runs to 16 residues. Germline V gene data show CDR1 as LGHNA and CDR2 as YSLEER. Trimming left V 1 base short and J 6 bases short, with 18 bases between.